The rows below give T cell receptor beta chains drawn from one sample of a study of molecular identifiers for immune sequencing clone quantification. TCRdb reanalysed the PCR reads using MiXCR and keeps one entry per CDR3 protein. The sample has approximately 550,000 distinct CDR3 sequences, around 23% seen once. The specimen sequenced was naive CD8+ T cells from blood, with Jurkat cell RNA spiked in. The receptor set was obtained from a human donor in good health. Some libraries in this study had Jurkat cell RNA spiked in. Each CDR3 is given with its conserved first and last residue. The D gene is left open where the match is weak. Clone size is not always given. Where it is, it says once, few, many or a class for expanded clones.

cdr3_length d_call j_call clone_size v_call cdr3_nt cdr3_aa
13 . TRBJ2-2 few TRBV12-3/TRBV12-4 TGTGCCAGCAGTTTCTGGGGTAGTGGGGAGCTGTTTTTT CASSFWGSGELFF
16 . TRBJ1-1 few TRBV28 TGTGCCAGCAGTTTACCCGACACGTTGGGAAACACTGAAGCTTTCTTT CASSLPDTLGNTEAFF
13 . TRBJ1-3 . TRBV20-1 TGCAGTGCTAGAGAAGGAAACGGAAACACCATATATTTT CSAREGNGNTIYF
13 . TRBJ2-2 once TRBV6-2/TRBV6-3 TGTGCCACACAACTAGCTGCCACCGGGGAGCTGTTTTTT CATQLAATGELFF
16 . TRBJ1-2 . TRBV4-1 TGCGCCAGCAGCCAATCATCCCGAGCAGCCAACCATGGCTACACCTTC CASSQSSRAANHGYTF
16 TRBD1 TRBJ2-2 . TRBV12-3/TRBV12-4 TGTGCCAGCAGTCCAGGACAGGGGGGGGTCGCCGGGGAGCTGTTTTTT CASSPGQGGVAGELFF
15 . TRBJ2-2 few TRBV11-2 TGTGCCAGCAGCTTTCAGGCCTCTGGCACCGGGGAGCTGTTTTTT CASSFQASGTGELFF
16 . TRBJ1-6 few TRBV7-8 TGTGCCAGCAGCTCAGGCGCGGGACCTCCGCATTCACCCCTCCACTTT CASSSGAGPPHSPLHF
15 . TRBJ2-3 . TRBV19 TGTGCCAGTAGTATATATGGGACAAACACAGATACGCAGTATTTT CASSIYGTNTDTQYF
13 . TRBJ2-3 many TRBV7-6 TGTGCCAGCAGCTCTGATCTCCCAGATACGCAGTATTTT CASSSDLPDTQYF
16 TRBD1 TRBJ2-3 few TRBV5-4 TGTGCCAGCAGCTTGGCCGGGACAGGGATATTCGATACGCAGTATTTT CASSLAGTGIFDTQYF
13 . TRBJ1-1 . TRBV20-1 TGCAGTGCCCCCCCGCTAGGTGGCACTGAAGCTTTCTTT CSAPPLGGTEAFF
10 . TRBJ2-1 few TRBV29-1 TGCAGCGTTGTGGGGAATGAGCAGTTCTTC CSVVGNEQFF
16 . TRBJ1-1 few TRBV15 TGTGCCACCAGCAGAGATCGCGGCATTATGAACACTGAAGCTTTCTTT CATSRDRGIMNTEAFF
14 TRBD1 TRBJ2-7 many TRBV5-1 TGCGCCAGCAGCTCCCGGGGACAGACCTACGAGCAGTACTTC CASSSRGQTYEQYF
15 TRBD2 TRBJ2-5 few TRBV27 TGTGCCAGCAGTTTTTTAGCGGGAGGGCGAGAGACCCAGTACTTC CASSFLAGGRETQYF
17 . TRBJ1-1 once TRBV10-3 TGTGCCATCCCCTTTTCAGTGAAAGGGAAGGCGAACACTGAAGCTTTCTTT CAIPFSVKGKANTEAFF
15 TRBD2 TRBJ2-3 few TRBV12-3/TRBV12-4 TGTGCCAGCAGTTTTACTAGCGGCACCACAGATACGCAGTATTTT CASSFTSGTTDTQYF
17 TRBD1 TRBJ2-3 . TRBV15 TGTGCCACCAGCCAACTGAGGACAGGGGGATTCACAGATACGCAGTATTTT CATSQLRTGGFTDTQYF
17 . TRBJ2-7 few TRBV11-3 TGTGCCAGCAGCTTGGTCGGTCGAGCGGACCCCTCCTACGAGCAGTACTTC CASSLVGRADPSYEQYF
12 . TRBJ1-1 many TRBV12-3/TRBV12-4 TGTGCCATCCTATTACCCCGAGGTGATGACTTCTTT CAILLPRGDDFF
16 . TRBJ1-1 many TRBV15 TGTGCCACCAGCAGATTCTCACGGGACTCTGTGGCTGAAGCTTTCTTT CATSRFSRDSVAEAFF
15 . TRBJ1-1 . TRBV4-3 TGCGCCAGCAGCCAAGATTACAGGCAGGACACTGAAGCTTTCTTT CASSQDYRQDTEAFF
15 . TRBJ2-7 few TRBV4-2 TGTGCCAGCAGCCAAGCTCCCACAGGGAGAAACGAGCAGTACTTC CASSQAPTGRNEQYF
13 TRBD2 TRBJ2-1 . TRBV5-3 TGTGCCAGTAGCGGGGGGGCCTACAATGAGCAGTTCTTC CASSGGAYNEQFF
15 TRBD1 TRBJ1-5 . TRBV5-7 TGTGCCAGCAGCCGAACCGGGACAGGCAATCAGCCCCAGCATTTT CASSRTGTGNQPQHF
14 . TRBJ2-1 few TRBV4-3 TGCGCCAGCAGCCAAGTAAGAGGGTACAATGAGCAGTTCTTC CASSQVRGYNEQFF
16 TRBD2 TRBJ2-3 many TRBV3-1 TGTGCCAGCAGCCAACTAGCGGGGGGCCGCACAGATACGCAGTATTTT CASSQLAGGRTDTQYF
17 TRBD1 TRBJ1-1 . TRBV20-1 TGCAGTGCTAGAGATTGGGGGACAGGGGGTATGAACACTGAAGCTTTCTTT CSARDWGTGGMNTEAFF
13 . TRBJ2-2 few TRBV7-8 TGTGCCAGCAGCCTCCCAGTCACCGGGGAGCTGTTTTTT CASSLPVTGELFF
16 . TRBJ2-2 few TRBV4-3 TGCGCCAGCAGCCAAGAATCCGGCCTGGGTACCGGGGAGCTGTTTTTT CASSQESGLGTGELFF
12 . TRBJ2-1 few TRBV24-1 TGTGCCACCAGTGACTCGACCAGTGAGCAGTTCTTC CATSDSTSEQFF
15 TRBD2 TRBJ2-1 . TRBV2 TGTGCCAGCAGGGAAACTAGCGGGCCCTACAATGAGCAGTTCTTC CASRETSGPYNEQFF
15 . TRBJ2-5 many TRBV27 TGTGCCAGCAGTTTGAAGAACTCGGCCTTAGAGACCCAGTACTTC CASSLKNSALETQYF
19 TRBD2 TRBJ2-3 few TRBV4-1 TGCGCCAGCAGCCATATATCTAGCGGGGGGCTACATGAGTTAGATACGCAGTATTTT CASSHISSGGLHELDTQYF
16 TRBD2 TRBJ2-7 . TRBV30 TGTGCCTGGAAAGGACTAGCGGGAGAGAGTTTCTACGAGCAGTACTTC CAWKGLAGESFYEQYF
16 . TRBJ2-7 . TRBV5-6 TGTGCCAGCAGCTTGGCTAGCGCTCCCAGCTCCTACGAGCAGTACTTC CASSLASAPSSYEQYF
14 . TRBJ1-4 . TRBV28 TGTGCCAGCAGTCTACAGCTAGCTAATGAAAAACTGTTTTTT CASSLQLANEKLFF
15 TRBD1 TRBJ1-1 many TRBV7-9 TGTGCCAGCAGCTTACTTCAGGGGGCTGAAACTGAAGCTTTCTTT CASSLLQGAETEAFF
16 . TRBJ2-7 few TRBV27 TGTGCCAGCAGTTCGGAAACAGGCCAAAGCTCCTACGAGCAGTACTTC CASSSETGQSSYEQYF
15 TRBD2 TRBJ2-2 . TRBV27 TGTGCCAGCAGTCCCAAGGGACTAAACACCGGGGAGCTGTTTTTT CASSPKGLNTGELFF
15 . TRBJ2-1 few TRBV30 TGTGCCGGATACGACAGGCTCGAAAACTACAATGAGCAGTTCTTC CAGYDRLENYNEQFF
17 . TRBJ2-1 few TRBV12-3/TRBV12-4 TGTGCCAGCAGTTCGTTGACGTACGGGGGCTCCTACAATGAGCAGTTCTTC CASSSLTYGGSYNEQFF
13 . TRBJ1-2 . TRBV19 TGTGCCAGTAGTATCCCCGACTTCCGAGGCTACACCTTC CASSIPDFRGYTF
12 . TRBJ2-1 few TRBV12-3/TRBV12-4 TGTGCCAGCACCCTCGAACACGGGGAGCAGTTCTTC CASTLEHGEQFF
13 . TRBJ1-5 . TRBV7-6 TGTGCCTGCAGCCTCGCTAGCAATCAGCCCCAGCATTTT CACSLASNQPQHF
14 . TRBJ2-2 few TRBV11-2 TGTGCCAGCAGCTTATTAGGGAGCACCGGGGAGCTGTTTTTT CASSLLGSTGELFF
15 . TRBJ1-1 . TRBV9 TGTGCCAGCAGCGTTCTGGCCCCCGGTGGGCCTGAAGCTTTCTTT CASSVLAPGGPEAFF